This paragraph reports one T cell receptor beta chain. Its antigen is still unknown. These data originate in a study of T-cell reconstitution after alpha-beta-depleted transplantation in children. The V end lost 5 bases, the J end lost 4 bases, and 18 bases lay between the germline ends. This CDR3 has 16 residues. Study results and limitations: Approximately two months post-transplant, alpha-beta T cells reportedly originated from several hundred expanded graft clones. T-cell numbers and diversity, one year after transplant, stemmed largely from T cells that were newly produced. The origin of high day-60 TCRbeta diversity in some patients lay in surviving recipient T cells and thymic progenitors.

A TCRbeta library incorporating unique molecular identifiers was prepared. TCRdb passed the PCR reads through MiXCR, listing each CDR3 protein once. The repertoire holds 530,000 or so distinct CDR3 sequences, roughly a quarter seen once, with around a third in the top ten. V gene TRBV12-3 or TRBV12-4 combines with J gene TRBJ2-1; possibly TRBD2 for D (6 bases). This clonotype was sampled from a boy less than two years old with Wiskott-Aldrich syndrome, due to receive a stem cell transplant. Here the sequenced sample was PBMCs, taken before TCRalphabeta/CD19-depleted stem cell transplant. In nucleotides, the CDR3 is TGTGCCAGCAGTATCGGAGGCAGCGGGTCTTACAATGAGCAGTTCTTC. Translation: CASSIGGSGSYNEQFF.